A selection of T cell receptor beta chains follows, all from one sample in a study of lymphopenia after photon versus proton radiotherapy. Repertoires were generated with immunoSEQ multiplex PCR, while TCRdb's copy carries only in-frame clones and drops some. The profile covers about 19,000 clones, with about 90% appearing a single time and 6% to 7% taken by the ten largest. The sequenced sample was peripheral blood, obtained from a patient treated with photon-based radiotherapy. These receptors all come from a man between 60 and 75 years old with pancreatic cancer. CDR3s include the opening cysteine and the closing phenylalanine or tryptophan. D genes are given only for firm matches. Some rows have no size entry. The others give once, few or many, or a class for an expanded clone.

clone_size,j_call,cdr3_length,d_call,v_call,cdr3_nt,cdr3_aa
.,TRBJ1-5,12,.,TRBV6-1,TGTGCCAGCTCGTGGTCGGGACTTCCCCAGCATTTT,CASSWSGLPQHF
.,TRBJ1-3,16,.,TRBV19,TGTGCCAGTAGTATAGATGCGGGGGACTCTGGAAACACCATATATTTT,CASSIDAGDSGNTIYF
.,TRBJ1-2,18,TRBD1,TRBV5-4,TGTGCCAGCAGCAGCTTATCGGGACAGGGGGCGCGCAACTATGGCTACACCTTC,CASSSLSGQGARNYGYTF
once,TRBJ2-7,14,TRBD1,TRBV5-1,TGCGCCAGCAGCTTGGCAGGGACAGGGAGTGAGCAGTACTTC,CASSLAGTGSEQYF
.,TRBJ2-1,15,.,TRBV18,TGTGCCAGCTCACCTTTCGGGACGGGGGATGGAGAGCAGTTCTTC,CASSPFGTGDGEQFF
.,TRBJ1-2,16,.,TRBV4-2,TGTGCCAGCAGCCCGCACAAAGGACAGACTAACTATGGCTACACCTTC,CASSPHKGQTNYGYTF
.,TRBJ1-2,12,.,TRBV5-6,TGTGCCAGCACCCTCGACAGCTATGGCTACACCTTC,CASTLDSYGYTF
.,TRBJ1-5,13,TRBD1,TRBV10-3,TGTGCCTCCGCTAATACAGGGGATCAGCCCCAGCATTTT,CASANTGDQPQHF
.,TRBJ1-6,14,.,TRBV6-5,TGTGCCAGCAAGTTTAACAGGGACAATTCACCCCTCCACTTT,CASKFNRDNSPLHF
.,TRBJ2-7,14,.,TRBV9,TGTGCCAGCAGCGTAGGGCCAGCCCCCTACGAGCAGTACTTC,CASSVGPAPYEQYF
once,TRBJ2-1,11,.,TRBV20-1,TGCAGTGCTAGACAGGACAATGAGCAGTTCTTC,CSARQDNEQFF
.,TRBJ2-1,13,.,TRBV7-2,TGTGCCAGCAGCTTAACAAATTACAATGAGCAGTTCTTC,CASSLTNYNEQFF
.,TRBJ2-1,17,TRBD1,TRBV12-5,TGTGCTAGTGGCGCGAGCACCGGACAGGGGTTTTACAATGAGCAGTTCTTC,CASGASTGQGFYNEQFF
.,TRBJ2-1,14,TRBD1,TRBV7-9,TGTGCCAGCAGCTTAGGTGGGTCCCGGGACAGGGTTTTCTTC,CASSLGGSRDRVFF
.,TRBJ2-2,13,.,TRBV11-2,TGTGCCAGCAGCTCGGTAGGGCACTGGGAGCTGTTTTTT,CASSSVGHWELFF
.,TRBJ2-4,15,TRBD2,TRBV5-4,TGTGCCAGCAGCCCCGGGGGGGCGTCCAAAAACATTCAGTACTTC,CASSPGGASKNIQYF
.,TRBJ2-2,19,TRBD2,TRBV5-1,TGCGCCAGCAGCTTGGACCAGCGGGGGGGCCAAATGAGCACCGGGGAGCTGTTTTTT,CASSLDQRGGQMSTGELFF
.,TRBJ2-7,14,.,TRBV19,TGTGCCAGTAGGAAGACAGGTTCCTCCTACGAGCAGTACTTC,CASRKTGSSYEQYF
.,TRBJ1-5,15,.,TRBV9,TGTGCCAGCGGTAAGACAGCGAATAGCAATCAGCCCCAGCATTTT,CASGKTANSNQPQHF
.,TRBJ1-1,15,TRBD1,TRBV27,TGTGCCAGCAGTTCGTCCGGGACAGGGGAGGAAGAAGCTTTCTTT,CASSSSGTGEEEAFF
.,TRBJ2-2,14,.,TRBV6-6,TGTGCCAGCAGTTACAATCAGGGCACCGGGGAGCTGTTTTTT,CASSYNQGTGELFF
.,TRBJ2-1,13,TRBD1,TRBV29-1,TGCAGCGTTGGGCCGGGACAGGGAGATGAGCAGTTCTTC,CSVGPGQGDEQFF
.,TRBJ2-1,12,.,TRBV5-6,TGTGCCAGCAGCTTGTCCGGCCGCGAGCAGTTCTTC,CASSLSGREQFF
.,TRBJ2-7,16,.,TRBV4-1,TGCGCCAGCAGCCAAGAACAGGGCTTCGTTCGGGACGAGCAGTACTTC,CASSQEQGFVRDEQYF
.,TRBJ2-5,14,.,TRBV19,TGTGCCAGTTCCCCATACCAAGTCCAAGAGACCCAGTACTTC,CASSPYQVQETQYF
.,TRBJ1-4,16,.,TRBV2,TGTGCCAGCAGGGCCAGGGTTTGGGGGAAGGGTGAAAAACTGTTTTTT,CASRARVWGKGEKLFF
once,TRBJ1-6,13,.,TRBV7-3,TGTGCCAGCAGCTACGACACCAATTCACCCCTCCACTTT,CASSYDTNSPLHF
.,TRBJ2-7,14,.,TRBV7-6,TGTGCCAGCAGCCAACAAGAGGGGAGTTACGAGCAGTACTTC,CASSQQEGSYEQYF
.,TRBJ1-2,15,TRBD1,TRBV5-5,TGTGCCAGCAGCTTGGGAGGGACAGGGATCTATGGCTACACCTTC,CASSLGGTGIYGYTF